The clone carrying this T cell receptor (beta chain) has ten or more counts. The antigen remains undetermined. These data come from a study of early T cells in non-severe SARS-CoV-2 infection. The wider study: With bulk RNA from unsorted whole blood as input, sequencing yielded unpaired chains.

Study results and limitations: Missing private and CD4 specificities, VDJdb matching favored anti-spike CD8 responses.

As part of library construction, unique molecular identifiers were attached to individual cDNA molecules. TCRdb independently ran MiXCR on the 5' RACE reads; one entry per CDR3 protein. The data show about 94,000 distinct CDR3 sequences, about 13% seen once. Sequences were obtained from whole blood. The clonotype originates from an adult who was a healthcare worker with PCR-confirmed SARS-CoV-2 infection or an uninfected control (not recorded which).

The DNA of the CDR3 is TGTGCCACCAGCGCTTATCGTGAAGCTTTCTTT. Its protein is CATSAYREAFF. This chain uses TRBV15 with TRBJ1-1; no clear D. With 5 bases removed from V and 7 bases from J, the gap between germline ends came to 8 bases. The CDR3 spans 11 residues. CDR1 is LNHNV, CDR2 YYDKDF, per germline (reference sequence).